This T cell receptor beta chain derives from a study of T-cell reconstitution after alpha-beta-depleted transplantation in children. Library preparation (for TCRbeta) was performed with unique molecular identifiers. TCRdb recomputed calls from the PCR reads with MiXCR, one row per CDR3 protein. Of roughly 300,000 distinct CDR3 sequences in the sample, over 9% were seen once. This clonotype has a handful of counts. Germline-derived CDR1 and CDR2 are MDHEN and SYDVKM. The CDR3 has 15 amino acids. V lost 3 bases and J lost 2, with 14 bases in between. This specimen consisted of PBMCs from the stem cell graft donor, obtained from the stem cell graft. The receptor's source is a human donor who donated a stem cell graft to a child with acute lymphoblastic leukemia. The chain combines TRBV28 with TRBJ2-7; weak D call: TRBD2 (6 bases). Written as DNA, the CDR3 is TGTGCCAGCAGTTTGGTTCGGAGGGTACCCTACGAGCAGTACTTC. It yields the protein CASSLVRRVPYEQYF.